The clone carrying this T cell receptor (beta chain) showed up just a few times. The data derive from a study of beta chain features in type 1 diabetes. TCRB transcripts that were expressed got sequenced, as all of the isolated RNA had been reverse transcribed. Assay used: immunoSEQ multiplex PCR; TCRdb lists only in-frame clones, some missing. This sample has roughly 450,000 clones, with over 11% found just once. The origin of this receptor is a man aged 25 to 40 in good health. The specimen sequenced was naive CD4+ T cells from blood.

CDR3 residues: CASRRPGLSNEQFF. The CDR3 DNA reads TGTGCCAGCAGACGCCCGGGACTTAGCAATGAGCAGTTCTTC. The rearrangement links TRBV7-2 to TRBJ2-1, with D maybe TRBD2 (6 bases). The CDR3 is 14 amino acids. V lost 6 bases, J lost 6 bases, and 15 bases lay in between. Germline CDR1 SGHTA, CDR2 FQGNSA.